This section outlines one T cell receptor beta chain sequence together with its context. The CDR3 consists of 13 residues. Trimming cost V 3 bases and J 1 base, with 5 bases left between them. The germline V gene has CDR1 SGHNT and CDR2 YENEEA. This specimen comes from a study of B cell selection in AIRE deficiency. Assay used: immunoSEQ multiplex PCR; TCRdb lists only in-frame clones, some missing. The sample contains 20,000 to 25,000 clones, about 94% of which appear only once. Regulatory T cells were sorted as CD4+CD25hiCD127low/negative. The TCR comes from a human donor with AIRE deficiency. Sequenced input: Tregs sorted from PBMCs. The chain combines TRBV11-3 with TRBJ2-3; D may match TRBD1 or TRBD2 (5 bases each). The CDR3 DNA is TGTGCCAGCAGCTTGGGGGGCACAGATACGCAGTATTTT. It encodes CASSLGGTDTQYF.